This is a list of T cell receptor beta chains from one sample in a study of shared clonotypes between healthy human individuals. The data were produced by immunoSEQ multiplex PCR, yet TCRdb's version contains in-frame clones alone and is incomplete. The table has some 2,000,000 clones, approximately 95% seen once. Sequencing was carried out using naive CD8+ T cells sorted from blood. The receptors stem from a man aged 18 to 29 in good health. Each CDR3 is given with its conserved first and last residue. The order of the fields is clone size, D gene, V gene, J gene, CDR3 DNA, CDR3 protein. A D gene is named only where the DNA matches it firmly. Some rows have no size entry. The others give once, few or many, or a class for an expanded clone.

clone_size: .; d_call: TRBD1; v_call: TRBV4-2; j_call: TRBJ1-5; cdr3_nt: TGTGCCAGCAGCGATTTCCCCCCGGGACAGGGAGTGCAGCCCCAGCATTTT; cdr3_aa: CASSDFPPGQGVQPQHF
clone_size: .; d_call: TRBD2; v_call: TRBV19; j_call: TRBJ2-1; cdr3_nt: TGTGCCAGTACGACTGGCCGGGCTAGCGGGAGTTACGAGCAGTTCTTC; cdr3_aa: CASTTGRASGSYEQFF
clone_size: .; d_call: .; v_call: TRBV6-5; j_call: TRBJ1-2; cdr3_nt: TGTGCCAGCAGTTACTCGACGGCCGACTATGGCTACACCTTC; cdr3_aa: CASSYSTADYGYTF
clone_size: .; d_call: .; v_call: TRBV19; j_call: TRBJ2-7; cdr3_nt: TGTGCCAGTAGTGCTGTAGTTTGGCAGGGGAGCTACGAGCAGTACTTC; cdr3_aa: CASSAVVWQGSYEQYF
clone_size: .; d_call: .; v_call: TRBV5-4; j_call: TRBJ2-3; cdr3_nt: TGTGCCAGCAGCGCAAACCTTGAGGATACGCAGTATTTT; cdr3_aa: CASSANLEDTQYF
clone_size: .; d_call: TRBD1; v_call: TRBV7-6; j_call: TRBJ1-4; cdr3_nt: TGTGCCAGCAGCCGGACAGGTGGAGGTGAAAAACTGTTTTTT; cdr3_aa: CASSRTGGGEKLFF
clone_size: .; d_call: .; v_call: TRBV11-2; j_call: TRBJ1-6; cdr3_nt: TGTGCCAGCAGCCAGTTAGGATTTAGCTCCTATAATTCACCCCTCCACTTT; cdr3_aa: CASSQLGFSSYNSPLHF
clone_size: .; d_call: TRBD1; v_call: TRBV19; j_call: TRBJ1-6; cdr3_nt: TGTGCCAGTAGTTCCTCCGGGACAGGGGGCTTTTCACCCCTCCACTTT; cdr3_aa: CASSSSGTGGFSPLHF
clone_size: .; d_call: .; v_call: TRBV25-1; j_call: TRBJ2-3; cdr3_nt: TGTGCCAGCCAGAGGGCAGCAGCCACAGATACGCAGTATTTT; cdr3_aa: CASQRAAATDTQYF
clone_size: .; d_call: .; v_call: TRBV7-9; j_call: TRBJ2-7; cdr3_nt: TGTGCCAGCAGCTTAGGGCCCAACGAGCAGTACTTC; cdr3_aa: CASSLGPNEQYF
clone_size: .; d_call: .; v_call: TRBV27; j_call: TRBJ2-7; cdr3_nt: TGTGCCAGCAGTTTGACAGAGTCCTACGAGCAGTACTTC; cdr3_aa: CASSLTESYEQYF
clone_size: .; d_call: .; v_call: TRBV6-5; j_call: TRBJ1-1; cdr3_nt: TGTGCCAGCAGTTACTCGAAGGCAGGGACGGCTGAAGCTTTCTTT; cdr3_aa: CASSYSKAGTAEAFF
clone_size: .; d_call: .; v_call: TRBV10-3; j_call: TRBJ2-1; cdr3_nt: TGTGCCATCAGTGTGGCGGGGAGCTACAATGAGCAGTTCTTC; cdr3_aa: CAISVAGSYNEQFF
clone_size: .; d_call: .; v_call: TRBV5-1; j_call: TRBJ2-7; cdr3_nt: TGCGCCAGCAGCCCGGGGGGCCAACTCTACGAGCAGTACTTC; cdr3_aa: CASSPGGQLYEQYF
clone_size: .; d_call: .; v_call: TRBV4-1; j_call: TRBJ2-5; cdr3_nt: TGCGCCAGCAGCTTGGACAAGGAAGAGACCCAGTACTTC; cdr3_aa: CASSLDKEETQYF
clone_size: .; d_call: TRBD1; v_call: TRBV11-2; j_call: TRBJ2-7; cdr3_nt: TGTGCCAGCAGCTTGAGTGGGGACAGGGGGTTCGAGCAGTACTTC; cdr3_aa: CASSLSGDRGFEQYF
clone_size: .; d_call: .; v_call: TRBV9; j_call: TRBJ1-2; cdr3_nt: TGTGCCAGCAGCGACTATGGGAAGTCTCTTGGCTACACCTTC; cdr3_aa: CASSDYGKSLGYTF
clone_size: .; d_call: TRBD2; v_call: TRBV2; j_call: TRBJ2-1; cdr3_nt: TGTGCCAGCAGTGGGCTAGCGGGAGATAATGAGCAGTTCTTC; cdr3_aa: CASSGLAGDNEQFF
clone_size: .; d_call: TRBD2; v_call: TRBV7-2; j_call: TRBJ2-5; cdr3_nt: TGTGCCAGCAGCCCCGGCAGCGGGGGGGCGGGGGAGACCCAGTACTTC; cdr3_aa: CASSPGSGGAGETQYF
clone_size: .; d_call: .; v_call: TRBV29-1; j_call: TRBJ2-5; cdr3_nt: TGCAGCGTTAGGGACCATCAAGAGACCCAGTACTTC; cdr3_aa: CSVRDHQETQYF
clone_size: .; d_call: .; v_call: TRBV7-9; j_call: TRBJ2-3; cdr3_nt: TGTGGGACAGATACGCAGTATTTT; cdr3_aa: CGTDTQYF
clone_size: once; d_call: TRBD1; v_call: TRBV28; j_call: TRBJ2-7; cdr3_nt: TGTGCCAGCGGAAACCGGGACAGGGGGCTCGCGCGAGAGCAGTACTTC; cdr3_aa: CASGNRDRGLAREQYF
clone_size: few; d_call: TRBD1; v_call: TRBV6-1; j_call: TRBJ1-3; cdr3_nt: TGTGCCAGCCTCGGGACAGCGTTTCCTGGAAACACCATATATTTT; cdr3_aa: CASLGTAFPGNTIYF
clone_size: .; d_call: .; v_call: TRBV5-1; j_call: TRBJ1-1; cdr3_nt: TGCGCCAGCAGCCCGGAGGTTTTGAACACTGAAGCTTTCTTT; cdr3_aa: CASSPEVLNTEAFF
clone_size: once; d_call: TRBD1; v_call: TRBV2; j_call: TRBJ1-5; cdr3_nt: TGTGCCAGCAGTGAGTTGTACGACAGGGGGCTAGGTCAGCCCCAGCATTTT; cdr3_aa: CASSELYDRGLGQPQHF
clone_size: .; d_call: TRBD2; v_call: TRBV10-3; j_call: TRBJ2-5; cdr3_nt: TGTGCCATCAGGGGGACTAGCTCGTTAGAGACACAGTACTTC; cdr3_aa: CAIRGTSSLETQYF
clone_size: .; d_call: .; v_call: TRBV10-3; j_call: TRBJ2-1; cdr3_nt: TGTGCCATCAACCCTAGAGGGGGGGTGGATCACAATGAGCAGTTCTTC; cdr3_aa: CAINPRGGVDHNEQFF
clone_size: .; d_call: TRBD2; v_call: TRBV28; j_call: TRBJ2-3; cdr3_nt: TGTGCCAGCAGTTTAGCCTTAGCGGGAGGGCGGGGCACAGATACGCAGTATTTT; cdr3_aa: CASSLALAGGRGTDTQYF